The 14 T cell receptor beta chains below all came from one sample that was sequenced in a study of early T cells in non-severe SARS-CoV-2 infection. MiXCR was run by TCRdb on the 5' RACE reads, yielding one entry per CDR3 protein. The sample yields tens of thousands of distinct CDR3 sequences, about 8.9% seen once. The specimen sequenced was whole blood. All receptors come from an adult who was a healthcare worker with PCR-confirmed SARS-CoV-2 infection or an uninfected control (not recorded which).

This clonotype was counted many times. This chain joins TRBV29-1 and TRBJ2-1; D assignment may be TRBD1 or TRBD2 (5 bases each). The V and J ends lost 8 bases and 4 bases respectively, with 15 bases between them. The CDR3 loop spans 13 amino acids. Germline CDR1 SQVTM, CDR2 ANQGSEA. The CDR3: CSPLGTRYNEQFF. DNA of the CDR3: TGCAGCCCCCTGGGGACGAGGTACAATGAGCAGTTCTTC.

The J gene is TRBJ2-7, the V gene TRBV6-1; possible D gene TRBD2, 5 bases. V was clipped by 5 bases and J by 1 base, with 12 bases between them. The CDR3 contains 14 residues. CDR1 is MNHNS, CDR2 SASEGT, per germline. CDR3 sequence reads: CASSRNRGSYEQYF. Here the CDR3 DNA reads TGTGCCAGCAGTAGAAATCGGGGATCCTACGAGCAGTACTTC.

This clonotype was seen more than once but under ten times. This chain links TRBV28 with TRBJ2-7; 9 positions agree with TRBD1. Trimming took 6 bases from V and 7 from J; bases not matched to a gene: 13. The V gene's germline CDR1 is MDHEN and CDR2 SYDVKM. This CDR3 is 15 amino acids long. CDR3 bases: TGTGCCAGCAGCCCCGGGACAGGGAGTCTGGGAGAGCAGTACTTC. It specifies CASSPGTGSLGEQYF.

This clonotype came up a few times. The CDR3: CSAIAGGTYEQYF. CDR3 bases: TGCAGTGCTATAGCGGGAGGCACCTACGAGCAGTACTTC. The chain uses TRBV20-1 and TRBJ2-7; 10 positions match TRBD2. V shed 4 bases and J 2 bases; nucleotides not matched to a gene: 2. This CDR3 region has 13 residues. Germline V CDR1 and CDR2: DFQATT, SNEGSKA (reference sequence).

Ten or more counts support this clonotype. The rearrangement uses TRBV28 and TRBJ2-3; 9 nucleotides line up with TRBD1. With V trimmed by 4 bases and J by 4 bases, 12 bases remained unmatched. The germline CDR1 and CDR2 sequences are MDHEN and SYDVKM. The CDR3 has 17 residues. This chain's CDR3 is CASSSPNGGTGSDTQYF. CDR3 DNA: TGTGCCAGCAGTTCCCCCAACGGGGGGACAGGGTCAGATACGCAGTATTTT.

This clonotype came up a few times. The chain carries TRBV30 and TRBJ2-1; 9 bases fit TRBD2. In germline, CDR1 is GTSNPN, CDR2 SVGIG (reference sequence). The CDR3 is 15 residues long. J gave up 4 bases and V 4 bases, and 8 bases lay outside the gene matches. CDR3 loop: CAWISGTSTYNEQFF. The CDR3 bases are TGTGCCTGGATATCCGGGACTAGCACATACAATGAGCAGTTCTTC.

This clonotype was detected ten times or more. In nucleotides, the CDR3 is TGCGCCAGCAGCGCTTTGCTAGTCCATGGCAGCTCCTACAATGAGCAGTTCTTC. This gives the protein CASSALLVHGSSYNEQFF. The chain joins TRBV5-1 to TRBJ2-1; D is unresolved. The CDR3 runs to 18 residues. Trimming cost V 4 bases and J 0 bases, with 20 bases left between them. CDR1 is SGHRS and CDR2 is YFSETQ in the germline V gene. Based on the CDR3 plus reference TRBV5-1 and TRBJ2-1, the full variable domain is KAGVTQTPRYLIKTRGQQVTLSCSPISGHRSVSWYQQTPGQGLQFLFEYFSETQRNKGNFPGRFSGRQFSNSRSEMNVSTLELGDSALYLCASSALLVHGSSYNEQFFGPGTRLTVL.

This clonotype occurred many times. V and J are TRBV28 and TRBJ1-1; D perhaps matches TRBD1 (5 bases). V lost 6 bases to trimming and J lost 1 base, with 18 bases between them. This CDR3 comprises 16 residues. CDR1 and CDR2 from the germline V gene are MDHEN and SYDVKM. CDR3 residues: CASRIGTEDSNTEAFF. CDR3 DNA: TGTGCCAGCAGAATTGGGACGGAAGATTCGAACACTGAAGCTTTCTTT.

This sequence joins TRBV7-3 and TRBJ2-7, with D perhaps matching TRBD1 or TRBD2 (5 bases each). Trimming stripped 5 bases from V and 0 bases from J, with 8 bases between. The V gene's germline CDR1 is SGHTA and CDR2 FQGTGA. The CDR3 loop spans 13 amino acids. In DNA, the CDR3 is TGTGCCAGCAGCCGGGGCGACTCCTACGAGCAGTACTTC. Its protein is CASSRGDSYEQYF.

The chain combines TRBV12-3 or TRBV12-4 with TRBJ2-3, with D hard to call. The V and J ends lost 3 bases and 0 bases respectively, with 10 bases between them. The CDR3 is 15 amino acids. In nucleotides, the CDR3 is TGTGCCAGCAGTTTCCAGGCGCGTAGCACAGATACGCAGTATTTT. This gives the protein CASSFQARSTDTQYF.

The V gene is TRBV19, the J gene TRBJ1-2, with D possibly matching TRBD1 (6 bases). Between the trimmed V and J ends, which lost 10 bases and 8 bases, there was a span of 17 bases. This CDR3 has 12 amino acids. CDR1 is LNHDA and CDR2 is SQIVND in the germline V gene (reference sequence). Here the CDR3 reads CATQGGREGYTF. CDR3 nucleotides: TGTGCCACTCAAGGGGGGCGAGAAGGCTACACCTTC.

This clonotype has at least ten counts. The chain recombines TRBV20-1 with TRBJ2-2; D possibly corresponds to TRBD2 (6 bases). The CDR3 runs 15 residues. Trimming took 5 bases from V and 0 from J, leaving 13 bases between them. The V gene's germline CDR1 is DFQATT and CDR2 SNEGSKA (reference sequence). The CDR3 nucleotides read TGCAGTGCTCCGGAGGGCGGCCCGAACACCGGGGAGCTGTTTTTT. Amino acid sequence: CSAPEGGPNTGELFF.

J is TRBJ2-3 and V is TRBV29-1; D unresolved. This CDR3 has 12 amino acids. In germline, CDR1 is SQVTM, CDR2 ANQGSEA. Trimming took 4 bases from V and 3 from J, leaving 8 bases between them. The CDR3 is CSVVRETDTQYF. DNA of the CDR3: TGCAGCGTTGTTAGAGAGACAGATACGCAGTATTTT.

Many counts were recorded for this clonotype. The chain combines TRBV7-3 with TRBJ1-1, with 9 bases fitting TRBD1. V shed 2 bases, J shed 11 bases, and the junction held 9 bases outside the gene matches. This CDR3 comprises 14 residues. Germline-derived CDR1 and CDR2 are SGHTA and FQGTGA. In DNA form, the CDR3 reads TGTGCCAGCAGCTTACAACAGGGGGCGACGGCGGCTTTCTTT. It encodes CASSLQQGATAAFF.